These T cell receptor beta chains were read from a single sample in a study of blood T cell repertoires in COVID-19. Some clones are missing from TCRdb's copy, which holds only in-frame ones; the method was immunoSEQ multiplex PCR. Found here are 300,000 to 400,000 clones, roughly 90% of them singletons; the top ten hold around 4.2%. Sequenced sample: PBMCs or T cells enriched from blood (not recorded which). The receptors were sampled from a woman younger than 45 who had been exposed to COVID-19. CDR3s include the opening cysteine and the closing phenylalanine or tryptophan. Each record gives: CDR3 DNA, CDR3 protein, V gene, D gene, J gene, clone size. D genes are given only for firm matches. Clone size appears in some rows only: once, few, many, or a class for an expanded clone.

DNA: TGTGCCAGCAGCTTAGAGGGCAGGGGGAAAGACGAGCAGTACTTC; CDR3: CASSLEGRGKDEQYF; V: TRBV7-9; D: TRBD1; J: TRBJ2-7; size: NA
DNA: TGTGCCATCGGGCTCGCCGGGGCCAACGTCCTGACTTTC; CDR3: CAIGLAGANVLTF; V: TRBV10-3; D: NA; J: TRBJ2-6; size: NA
DNA: TGTGCTAGTGGTTTGGTGACAGGACCATACCTTAACTATGGCTACACCTTC; CDR3: CASGLVTGPYLNYGYTF; V: TRBV12-5; D: NA; J: TRBJ1-2; size: NA
DNA: TGTGCCAGCAGTTCCTACTACGAGCAGTACTTC; CDR3: CASSSYYEQYF; V: TRBV6-5; D: NA; J: TRBJ2-7; size: NA
DNA: TGTGCCAGTAGCCTAGGGGGCAGGGACGAAAAACTGTTTTTT; CDR3: CASSLGGRDEKLFF; V: TRBV19; D: TRBD1; J: TRBJ1-4; size: NA
DNA: TGTGCCACCAGCAAAAAAACAGGGGGTCAGCCCCAGCATTTT; CDR3: CATSKKTGGQPQHF; V: TRBV15; D: TRBD1; J: TRBJ1-5; size: NA
DNA: TGCGCCAGCAGCCCACCATACAGGGAAGCTTTCTTT; CDR3: CASSPPYREAFF; V: TRBV4-1; D: NA; J: TRBJ1-1; size: few
DNA: TGCAGGGCGGGGAACACCGGGGAGCTGTTTTTT; CDR3: CRAGNTGELFF; V: TRBV20-1; D: NA; J: TRBJ2-2; size: NA
DNA: TGTGCCAGCAGCCTCCGGGACAGCTCCTATATGAACACTGAAGCTTTCTTT; CDR3: CASSLRDSSYMNTEAFF; V: TRBV7-8; D: TRBD1; J: TRBJ1-1; size: NA
DNA: TGTGCCAGCAGCCTTGGCCTCGACACTGAAGCTTTCTTT; CDR3: CASSLGLDTEAFF; V: TRBV27; D: NA; J: TRBJ1-1; size: NA
DNA: TGCGCCAGCAGCCCTACGGGCCTAGCGGGGGGTAACGAGCAGTACTTC; CDR3: CASSPTGLAGGNEQYF; V: TRBV4-1; D: TRBD2; J: TRBJ2-7; size: NA
DNA: TGCGCCAGCAGCTTGGGGGCCGAGACCCAGTACTTC; CDR3: CASSLGAETQYF; V: TRBV5-1; D: NA; J: TRBJ2-5; size: NA
DNA: TGCGCCAGCAGCCAGGGACTAAAAACTGGAAACACCATATATTTT; CDR3: CASSQGLKTGNTIYF; V: TRBV4-1; D: NA; J: TRBJ1-3; size: NA
DNA: TGTGCCAGCAGTGAAGATGGGGGCCGCGGTCAGCCCCAGCATTTT; CDR3: CASSEDGGRGQPQHF; V: TRBV6-1; D: NA; J: TRBJ1-5; size: NA
DNA: TGTGCCAGCAGCTTTAGACAGGGTGGTTTGGCTGAAGCTTTCTTT; CDR3: CASSFRQGGLAEAFF; V: TRBV5-6; D: TRBD1; J: TRBJ1-1; size: NA
DNA: TGTGCCAGCGGGGGGAGCTATAGCAATCAGCCCCAGCATTTT; CDR3: CASGGSYSNQPQHF; V: TRBV2; D: NA; J: TRBJ1-5; size: NA
DNA: TGTGCCAGCAGCTTAATGGGCAGGGGAGTCAATGAGCAGTTCTTC; CDR3: CASSLMGRGVNEQFF; V: TRBV11-2; D: NA; J: TRBJ2-1; size: once
DNA: TGTGCCGGTAACAGGGGTTGGAATGAAAAACTGTTTTTT; CDR3: CAGNRGWNEKLFF; V: TRBV2; D: TRBD1; J: TRBJ1-4; size: NA
DNA: TGTGCCAGCACCACCCGGTGGGGGGGCGGTTATGGCTACACCTTC; CDR3: CASTTRWGGGYGYTF; V: TRBV28; D: NA; J: TRBJ1-2; size: NA
DNA: TGTGCCAGCAGCCAAAATTTAGTCAATGAGCAGTTCTTC; CDR3: CASSQNLVNEQFF; V: TRBV4-2; D: NA; J: TRBJ2-1; size: NA
DNA: TGCAGTGCTAGTCGCACCACGTGGACAGGGCTGGGTAGCAATCAGCCCCAGCATTTT; CDR3: CSASRTTWTGLGSNQPQHF; V: TRBV20-1; D: TRBD1; J: TRBJ1-5; size: NA
DNA: TGTGCCAGCAGCTTAGACCTAGCGGGGAATGAGCAGTTCTTC; CDR3: CASSLDLAGNEQFF; V: TRBV7-2; D: TRBD2; J: TRBJ2-1; size: NA
DNA: TGCAGCGTTGACGGGCCAGGGGTTCTGAGGGGCATTGAAGCTTTCTTT; CDR3: CSVDGPGVLRGIEAFF; V: TRBV29-1; D: NA; J: TRBJ1-1; size: NA
DNA: TGTGCCAGCTCACCACGAGACGAGCAGTACTTC; CDR3: CASSPRDEQYF; V: TRBV18; D: NA; J: TRBJ2-7; size: NA
DNA: TGTGCCAGCAGCCAAGGCCCACTAGCGGGCTTCTCTGGGGCCAACGTCCTGACTTTC; CDR3: CASSQGPLAGFSGANVLTF; V: TRBV3-1/TRBV3-2; D: TRBD2; J: TRBJ2-6; size: NA
DNA: TGTGCCACCAGGGACAGAAACACCGGGGAGCTGTTTTTT; CDR3: CATRDRNTGELFF; V: TRBV24-1; D: NA; J: TRBJ2-2; size: NA
DNA: TGCGCCAGCAGCCTAGGACTAGCGGGGGCATACCAAGAGACCCAGTACTTC; CDR3: CASSLGLAGAYQETQYF; V: TRBV5-1; D: TRBD2; J: TRBJ2-5; size: NA
DNA: TGTGCCAGCAGCAACCGGGACAGTTATGGCTACACCTTC; CDR3: CASSNRDSYGYTF; V: TRBV9; D: TRBD1; J: TRBJ1-2; size: once
DNA: TGTGCCAGCACCCCTCGGGGGGGCAACACAGATACGCAGTATTTT; CDR3: CASTPRGGNTDTQYF; V: TRBV7-9; D: TRBD2; J: TRBJ2-3; size: NA
DNA: TGCGCCAGCAGCTTGTCCCACGCGGGACAGGTACCCACCTACGAGCAGTACTTC; CDR3: CASSLSHAGQVPTYEQYF; V: TRBV5-1; D: TRBD1; J: TRBJ2-7; size: NA
DNA: TGTGCCAGCAGTGCCCGGTTGAGGCGCCCAACCTACGAGCAGTACTTC; CDR3: CASSARLRRPTYEQYF; V: TRBV6-2/TRBV6-3; D: NA; J: TRBJ2-7; size: NA
DNA: TGTGCCAGCAGCCAAGGACTAGCGGAGGATGAGCAGTTCTTC; CDR3: CASSQGLAEDEQFF; V: TRBV4-2; D: TRBD2; J: TRBJ2-1; size: NA
DNA: TGCGCCAGCAGCACCGATACTATCTACGAGCAGTACTTC; CDR3: CASSTDTIYEQYF; V: TRBV5-1; D: NA; J: TRBJ2-7; size: NA
DNA: TGTGCCGGACACGGACAGGGAAACTATGGCTACACCTTC; CDR3: CAGHGQGNYGYTF; V: TRBV10-3; D: TRBD1; J: TRBJ1-2; size: NA
DNA: TGCGCCAGCAGACCTGACTCCTTCTCCTACAATGAGCAGTTCTTC; CDR3: CASRPDSFSYNEQFF; V: TRBV4-1; D: NA; J: TRBJ2-1; size: few
DNA: TGTGCCAGCAGCCGACTTAGGGGAAACTATGGCTACACCTTC; CDR3: CASSRLRGNYGYTF; V: TRBV3-1/TRBV3-2; D: NA; J: TRBJ1-2; size: many
DNA: TGCGCCAGCAGCCAGGGACAGGGGTCCGCTAGCTACGAGCAGTACTTC; CDR3: CASSQGQGSASYEQYF; V: TRBV4-1; D: TRBD1; J: TRBJ2-7; size: NA
DNA: TGCAGCGTTGAAGACGGTAGCGGGGGGTCCTACAATGAGCAGTTCTTC; CDR3: CSVEDGSGGSYNEQFF; V: TRBV29-1; D: TRBD2; J: TRBJ2-1; size: NA
DNA: TGTGCCAGCAGCCCGGTAGGGGGATACACTGAAGCTTTCTTT; CDR3: CASSPVGGYTEAFF; V: TRBV6-5; D: NA; J: TRBJ1-1; size: NA
DNA: TGTGCCAGCAGCTCCGGGACTAGCGGGGGTAAGCAGTATTTT; CDR3: CASSSGTSGGKQYF; V: TRBV7-6; D: TRBD2; J: TRBJ2-3; size: NA
DNA: TGCGCCAGCAGCCCAAACAGGGGGCTGTACGAGCAGTACTTC; CDR3: CASSPNRGLYEQYF; V: TRBV4-3; D: TRBD1; J: TRBJ2-7; size: NA
DNA: TGCAGCGTTGAAGGCCGGCAGGGGTCGGACAATGAGCAGTTCTTC; CDR3: CSVEGRQGSDNEQFF; V: TRBV29-1; D: NA; J: TRBJ2-1; size: NA
DNA: TGTGCCAGCAGCTTCGGGCAGGGGGCTTATTACGAGCAGTACTTC; CDR3: CASSFGQGAYYEQYF; V: TRBV11-1; D: TRBD1; J: TRBJ2-7; size: NA
DNA: TGTGCCAGCAGCTTGGGATACGGTGTCTCTGGAAACACCATATATTTT; CDR3: CASSLGYGVSGNTIYF; V: TRBV5-4; D: NA; J: TRBJ1-3; size: NA
DNA: TGTGCCAGCAGACCGTGGACAGGGTTTGATTCACCCCTCCACTTT; CDR3: CASRPWTGFDSPLHF; V: TRBV6-5; D: TRBD1; J: TRBJ1-6; size: NA
DNA: TGTGCCATCAGCGGACCCCGGCGGGACACTGAAGCTTTCTTT; CDR3: CAISGPRRDTEAFF; V: TRBV10-3; D: NA; J: TRBJ1-1; size: NA
DNA: TGTGCCAGCAGGCTCGACCAGGGACGGGGGGAGCAGTACTTC; CDR3: CASRLDQGRGEQYF; V: TRBV5-4; D: NA; J: TRBJ2-7; size: NA
DNA: TGTGCCAGCAGGACCGGGACTAGCGGAGAGACCCAGTACTTC; CDR3: CASRTGTSGETQYF; V: TRBV2; D: TRBD2; J: TRBJ2-5; size: NA
DNA: TGTGCCAGCAGCTTTAGCGGGGGGCAGTACGAGCAGTACTTC; CDR3: CASSFSGGQYEQYF; V: TRBV2; D: TRBD2; J: TRBJ2-7; size: once
DNA: TGTGCCACCAGTGGACAGGGAGGCACAGATACGCAGTATTTT; CDR3: CATSGQGGTDTQYF; V: TRBV24-1; D: TRBD1; J: TRBJ2-3; size: NA
DNA: TGCGCCAGCAGCCAAGGGCGGGCCGTGGGGAGCAATCAGCCCCAGCATTTT; CDR3: CASSQGRAVGSNQPQHF; V: TRBV4-1; D: NA; J: TRBJ1-5; size: NA
DNA: TGTGCCAGCAGCCAAGCTGCGGGGGTCTATGGCTACACCTTC; CDR3: CASSQAAGVYGYTF; V: TRBV3-1/TRBV3-2; D: NA; J: TRBJ1-2; size: NA
DNA: TGTGCCATCAGGAACCGACAGGGGCAATACGAGCAGTACTTC; CDR3: CAIRNRQGQYEQYF; V: TRBV10-3; D: TRBD1; J: TRBJ2-7; size: NA
DNA: TGTGCCATCGGGAATAGCGGGGGGAGCACAGATACGCAGTATTTT; CDR3: CAIGNSGGSTDTQYF; V: TRBV10-3; D: TRBD2; J: TRBJ2-3; size: NA
DNA: TGCGCCAGCAGTCAATCTACGGGACAGGGGGCGCAGGGCAATCAGCCCCAGCATTTT; CDR3: CASSQSTGQGAQGNQPQHF; V: TRBV23-1; D: TRBD1; J: TRBJ1-5; size: NA